At least ten counts were recorded for the clone carrying this T cell receptor (beta chain). The data stem from a study of T cells in Graves' hyperthyroidism and ophthalmopathy. There were TCR beta CDR3 regions amplified from RNA transcripts. The HTBI set primed first-round TCR CDR3 RT-PCR. TCRdb ran MiXCR on the multiplex PCR reads and lists one entry per CDR3 protein. The table includes under 400,000 distinct CDR3 sequences, about a sixth detected once. Sequenced material: blood. This sequence originates from a woman between 35 and 50 years old with Graves' ophthalmopathy.

The CDR3 reads CASQGYGGRVGLVIETQYF. CDR3 coding DNA: TGTGCCAGCCAAGGGTACGGGGGTCGAGTGGGACTAGTGATAGAGACCCAGTACTTC. The chain links TRBV28 to TRBJ2-5, with TRBD2 matching over 8 bases. The J segment lost 4 bases and the V segment lost 8 bases, leaving 24 bases of the junction unmatched. This CDR3 is built from 19 residues. Germline CDR1 is MDHEN and CDR2 is SYDVKM.